This T cell receptor beta chain was identified during a study of Graves' ophthalmopathy and Graves' hyperthyroidism. Study-wide results and limits: Detected in blood as well were most expanded thyroid clonotypes with frequency above 0.001.

Germline values: CDR1 SNHLY, CDR2 FYNNEI. This CDR3 spans 14 amino acids. V gave up 8 bases and J gave up 6 bases, with 19 bases separating them. Clinical symptoms, serum thyroxine, TRAb, thyroid ultrasound and orbital computed tomography formed the basis of diagnosis. Using RNA transcripts, the TCR beta CDR3 regions were amplified. First-round RT-PCR relied on HTBI primers, and a second-round multiplex PCR came next. TCRdb itself ran the multiplex PCR reads through MiXCR, one entry per CDR3 protein. The sample lists a few hundred thousand distinct CDR3 sequences, approximately 15% occurring once. This clonotype was observed many times. No antigen is known for it.

This chain connects TRBV2 to TRBJ1-2; D perhaps matches TRBD1 (5 bases). Sequenced material: peripheral blood. The origin of this receptor is a woman under 30 with stable Graves' hyperthyroidism. CDR3 DNA: TGTGCCAGCCGTATCGCCGGGACCAACCATGGCTACACCTTC. It yields the protein CASRIAGTNHGYTF.